This T cell receptor (beta chain) was captured by sequencing in a study of neurological immune-mediated disorders. Overall study results and limits: Healthy controls had more TCR clonal expansion than multiple sclerosis, which showed the least, whereas HTLV-1-associated myelopathy showed the most. Any association between clinical or MRI features and the multiple sclerosis repertoire cluster was absent.

CDR1 is DFQATT and CDR2 is SNEGSKA in the germline V gene (reference sequence). The V end lost 3 bases, the J end lost 0 bases, and 15 bases lay between the germline ends. The CDR3 contains 15 residues. Noted time point: longitudinal time-point 1 (baseline). The unsorted libraries were generated from a total of 2 million PBMCs, which had been stored in RNAlater at -80 C. The table lists this clonotype with many counts. Its antigen is as yet unknown. Each TCR transcript was tagged with a 10-nucleotide random UMI during 5'RACE. TCRdb analysed the 5' RACE reads with MiXCR anew, one entry per CDR3 protein. The repertoire consists of roughly 36,000 distinct CDR3 sequences, with under 4% occurring once and the leading ten covering around 7.7%.

The sequencing input was PBMCs. This clonotype was obtained from a woman aged 55-69 years with multiple sclerosis. This chain joins TRBV20-1 and TRBJ2-7; tentatively, D is TRBD2 (6 bases). In DNA form, the CDR3 reads TGCAGTGCTAGGGGGGGTGGGACGGTCTCCTACGAGCAGTACTTC. This sequence encodes CSARGGGTVSYEQYF.